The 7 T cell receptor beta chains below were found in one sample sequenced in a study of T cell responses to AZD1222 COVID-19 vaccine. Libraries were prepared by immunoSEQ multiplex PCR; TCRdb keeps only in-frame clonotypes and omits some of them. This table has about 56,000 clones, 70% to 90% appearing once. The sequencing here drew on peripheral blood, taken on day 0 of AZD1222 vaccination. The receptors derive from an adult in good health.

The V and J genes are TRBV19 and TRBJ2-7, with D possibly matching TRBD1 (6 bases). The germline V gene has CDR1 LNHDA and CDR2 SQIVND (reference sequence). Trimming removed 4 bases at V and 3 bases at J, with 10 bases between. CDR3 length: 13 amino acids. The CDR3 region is CASSTMDSYEQYF. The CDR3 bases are TGTGCCAGTAGTACGATGGACAGCTACGAGCAGTACTTC.

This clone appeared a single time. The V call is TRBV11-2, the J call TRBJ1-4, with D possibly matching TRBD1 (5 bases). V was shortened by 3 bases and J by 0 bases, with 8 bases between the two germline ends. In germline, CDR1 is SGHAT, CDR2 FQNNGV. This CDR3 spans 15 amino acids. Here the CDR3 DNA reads TGTGCCAGCAGCTTCGGGGGTGCAACTAATGAAAAACTGTTTTTT. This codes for CASSFGGATNEKLFF.

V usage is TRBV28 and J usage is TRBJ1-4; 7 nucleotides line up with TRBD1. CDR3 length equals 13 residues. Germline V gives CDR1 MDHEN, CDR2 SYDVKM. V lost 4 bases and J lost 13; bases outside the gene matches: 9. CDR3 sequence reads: CASSSYGQVGLFF. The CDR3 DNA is TGTGCCAGCAGTTCTTATGGACAGGTGGGACTGTTTTTT.

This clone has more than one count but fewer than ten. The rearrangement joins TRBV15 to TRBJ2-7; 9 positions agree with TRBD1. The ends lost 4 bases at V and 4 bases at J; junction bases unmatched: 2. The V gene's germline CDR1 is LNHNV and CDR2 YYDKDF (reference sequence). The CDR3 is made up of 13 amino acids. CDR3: CATSKGQGYEQYF. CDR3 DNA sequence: TGTGCCACCAGCAAGGGACAGGGATACGAGCAGTACTTC.

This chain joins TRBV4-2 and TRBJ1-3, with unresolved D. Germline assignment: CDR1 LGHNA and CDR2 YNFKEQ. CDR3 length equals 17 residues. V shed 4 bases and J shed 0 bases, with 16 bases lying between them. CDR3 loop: CASSLLPDGSSGNTIYF. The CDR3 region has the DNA TGTGCCAGCAGCCTATTACCAGACGGGAGCTCTGGAAACACCATATATTTT.

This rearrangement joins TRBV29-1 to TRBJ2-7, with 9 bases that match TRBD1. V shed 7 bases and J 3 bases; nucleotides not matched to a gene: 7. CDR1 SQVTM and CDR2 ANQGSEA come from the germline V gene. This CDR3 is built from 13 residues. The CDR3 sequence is CSALDRGDYEQYF. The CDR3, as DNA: TGCAGCGCCTTGGACAGGGGTGACTACGAGCAGTACTTC.

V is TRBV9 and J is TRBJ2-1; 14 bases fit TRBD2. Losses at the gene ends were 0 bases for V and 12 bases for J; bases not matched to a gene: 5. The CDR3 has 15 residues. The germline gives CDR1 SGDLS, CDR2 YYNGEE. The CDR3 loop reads CASSVDGTSGGSQFF. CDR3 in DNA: TGTGCCAGCAGCGTAGATGGGACTAGCGGGGGTTCGCAGTTCTTC.